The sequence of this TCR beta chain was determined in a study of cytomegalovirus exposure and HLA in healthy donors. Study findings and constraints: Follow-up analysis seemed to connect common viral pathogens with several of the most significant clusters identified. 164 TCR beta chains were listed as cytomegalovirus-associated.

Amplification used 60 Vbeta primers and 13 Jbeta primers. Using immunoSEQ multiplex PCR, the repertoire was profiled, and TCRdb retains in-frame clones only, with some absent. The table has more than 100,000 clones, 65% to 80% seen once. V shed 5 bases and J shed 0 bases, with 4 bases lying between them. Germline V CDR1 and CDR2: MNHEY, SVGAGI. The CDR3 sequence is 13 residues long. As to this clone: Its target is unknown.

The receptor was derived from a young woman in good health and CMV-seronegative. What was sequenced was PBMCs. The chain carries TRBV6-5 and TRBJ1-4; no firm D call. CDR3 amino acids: CASSETTNEKLFF. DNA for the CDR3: TGTGCCAGCAGTGAGACAACTAATGAAAAACTGTTTTTT.